The 24 T cell receptor beta chains below come from one sample, sequenced in a study of preoperative IRX-2 immunotherapy in early breast cancer. Specified treatment: preoperative locoregional IRX-2 cytokine immunotherapy. The data were produced by immunoSEQ multiplex PCR, yet TCRdb's version contains in-frame clones alone and is incomplete. The sample lists more than 20,000 clones, about 90% seen once, with 25% to 35% in the top ten. Here the sequenced sample was tumor tissue, taken after IRX-2 immunotherapy. All receptors derive from a human donor with breast cancer.

The chain has TRBV7-2 and TRBJ2-3; possibly TRBD1 or TRBD2 for D (5 bases each). Germline V CDR1 and CDR2: SGHTA, FQGNSA. V lost 5 bases and J lost 2, with 14 bases in between. The CDR3 is made up of 15 amino acids. CDR3 residues: CASSRTGTLTDTQYF. DNA of the CDR3: TGTGCCAGCAGCCGGACCGGGACCCTCACAGATACGCAGTATTTT.

The chain has TRBV4-2 and TRBJ1-1; D remains ambiguous. Germline CDR1 reads LGHNA; CDR2 reads YNFKEQ. Deletions cut 1 base from V and 6 bases from J, with 9 bases between. The length of the CDR3 is 13 residues. The CDR3 nucleotides read TGTGCCAGCAGCCAAGGGGGTTCCGCTGAAGCTTTCTTT. Its translation is CASSQGGSAEAFF.

The rearrangement joins TRBV10-2 to TRBJ1-4; D gene unclear. With 8 bases removed from V and 8 bases from J, the gap between germline ends came to 15 bases. CDR1 and CDR2 (germline): WSHSY, SAAADI. This CDR3 is built from 13 residues. The CDR3 protein is CASGQVDGEKLFF. In DNA form, the CDR3 reads TGCGCCAGCGGCCAGGTTGACGGGGAAAAACTGTTTTTT.

V usage is TRBV30 and J usage is TRBJ2-6; possibly TRBD1 for D (6 bases). CDR3 length: 14 residues. Trimming removed 4 bases from V and 2 bases from J, with 9 bases in between. The germline V gene encodes CDR1 GTSNPN and CDR2 SVGIG (reference sequence). The DNA of the CDR3 is TGTGCCTGGACACAGGGTCCTGGGGCCAACGTCCTGACTTTC. This gives the protein CAWTQGPGANVLTF.

V gene TRBV2 combines with J gene TRBJ2-2; 9 bases map to TRBD2. Germline CDR1 and CDR2: SNHLY and FYNNEI. V was clipped by 6 bases and J by 2 bases; unmatched bases: 4. There are 15 residues in the CDR3. CDR3 sequence: CASRTLAGNTGELFF. In nucleotides, the CDR3 is TGTGCCAGCAGGACCCTAGCGGGAAACACCGGGGAGCTGTTTTTT.

The V gene is TRBV28, the J gene TRBJ1-1; D gene ambiguous. The V gene's germline CDR1 is MDHEN and CDR2 SYDVKM. This CDR3 spans 13 amino acids. V shed 5 bases and J shed 2 bases, with 9 bases lying between them. The CDR3 DNA reads TGTGCCAGCAGTCTGGTACACAACACTGAAGCTTTCTTT. Translation gives CASSLVHNTEAFF.

This clone was seen more than once but under ten times. The chain is built from TRBV6-5 and TRBJ1-2; D gene ambiguous. With 10 bases removed from V and 1 base from J, the gap between germline ends came to 13 bases. The CDR3 runs to 13 residues. Germline CDR1 reads MNHEY; CDR2 reads SVGAGI. CDR3 sequence (DNA): TGTGCCACCTCGACGGACGATAACTATGGCTACACCTTC. Translation: CATSTDDNYGYTF.

The chain recombines TRBV4-1 with TRBJ2-2; possibly TRBD2 for D (6 bases). CDR3 size: 17 residues. Trimming shortened V by 4 bases and J by 3 bases, and 18 bases separated the two germline ends. Germline CDR1 and CDR2: MGHRA and YSYEKL. CDR3 residues: CASSPIARGIYTGELFF. CDR3 DNA: TGCGCCAGCAGCCCCATCGCTCGGGGGATATACACCGGGGAGCTGTTTTTT.

The rearrangement uses TRBV5-6 and TRBJ2-2; 8 nucleotides align to TRBD1. Germline loops: CDR1 SGHDT, CDR2 YYEEEE. The CDR3 length is 17 residues. The V gene end was trimmed by 0 bases and the J gene end by 3 bases; junction bases not matched to a gene: 7. CDR3 sequence: CASSLGGPGGHTGELFF. In DNA form, the CDR3 reads TGTGCCAGCAGCTTGGGGGGTCCAGGGGGCCACACCGGGGAGCTGTTTTTT.

This sequence joins TRBV6-5 and TRBJ2-5; D possibly corresponds to TRBD2 (5 bases). The CDR3 loop spans 16 amino acids. V was clipped by 0 bases and J by 5 bases, with 16 bases between them. Germline V gives CDR1 MNHEY, CDR2 SVGAGI. The CDR3 region is CASSYSALGRGETQYF. CDR3 DNA: TGTGCCAGCAGTTACTCGGCACTCGGACGAGGGGAGACCCAGTACTTC.

The chain carries TRBV29-1 and TRBJ1-1, with TRBD1 as a possible D gene (5 bases). Germline V gene sequence: CDR1 SQVTM, CDR2 ANQGSEA. CDR3 size: 13 residues. V lost 4 bases to trimming and J lost 1 base, with 10 bases between them. The CDR3 reads CSVVRVENTEAFF. The CDR3 nucleotides are TGCAGCGTTGTCAGGGTGGAGAACACTGAAGCTTTCTTT.

The rearrangement uses TRBV11-3 and TRBJ2-7; TRBD1 matches 11 bases. The CDR3 extends over 13 amino acids. The germline V gene has CDR1 SGHNT and CDR2 YENEEA. Trimming removed 4 bases from V and 12 bases from J; junction bases left unmatched: 8. This chain's CDR3 is CASSSTGTGGLYF. CDR3 DNA: TGTGCCAGCAGCTCCACCGGGACAGGGGGTTTGTACTTC.

CDR3 coding DNA: TGTGCCAGCAGCATAGGACAAGTCGGTCAGCCCCAGCATTTT. This codes for CASSIGQVGQPQHF. J is TRBJ1-5 and V is TRBV7-9; a possible D gene is TRBD1 (5 bases). The CDR3 loop spans 14 amino acids. Germline V gene sequence: CDR1 SEHNR, CDR2 FQNEAQ (reference sequence). V was cut by 5 bases and J by 6 bases, with 14 bases left in between.

This clone occurred once. The genes are TRBV10-3 and TRBJ1-2; TRBD1 might be the D (5 bases). Looked up from germline, CDR1 is ENHRY and CDR2 is SYGVKD. The germline V and J ends were trimmed by 7 bases and 8 bases, with 14 bases remaining between them. The CDR3 consists of 12 residues. The chain's CDR3 is CAIMGKGKGYTF. The CDR3 DNA follows: TGTGCCATCATGGGAAAGGGGAAGGGCTACACCTTC.

A single count supports this clone. The chain uses TRBV19 and TRBJ1-1, with 9 bases aligning to TRBD1. Germline V gives CDR1 LNHDA, CDR2 SQIVND (reference sequence). The CDR3 covers 15 residues. The V segment lost 10 bases and the J segment 6 bases; nucleotides outside the gene matches: 15. Written as DNA, the CDR3 is TGTGCCACGACTCGAACAGGGGGCTGGATCCCTGAAGCTTTCTTT. Translating gives CATTRTGGWIPEAFF. The full variable domain, with the rest looked up from reference TRBV19 and TRBJ1-1, is DGGITQSPKYLFRKEGQNVTLSCEQNLNHDAMYWYRQDPGQGLRLIYYSQIVNDFQKGDIAEGYSVSREKKESFPLTVTSAQKNPTAFYLCATTRTGGWIPEAFFGQGTRLTVV.

The chain is built from TRBV19 and TRBJ1-5; no definite D call. The germline V and J ends were trimmed by 3 bases and 6 bases, with 12 bases remaining between them. Germline lookup yields CDR1 LNHDA and CDR2 SQIVND (reference sequence). The CDR3 extends over 14 amino acids. The CDR3 DNA sequence: TGTGCCAGTAGTATGCAAAGGGCTGGTCAGCCCCAGCATTTT. The encoded protein is CASSMQRAGQPQHF. The full variable domain, completed using reference TRBV19 and TRBJ1-5, is DGGITQSPKYLFRKEGQNVTLSCEQNLNHDAMYWYRQDPGQGLRLIYYSQIVNDFQKGDIAEGYSVSREKKESFPLTVTSAQKNPTAFYLCASSMQRAGQPQHFGDGTRLSIL.

The J gene is TRBJ2-3, the V gene TRBV7-3; 11 bases align to TRBD2. V lost 4 bases, J lost 5 bases, and 8 bases stayed unmatched. Germline V gene sequence: CDR1 SGHTA, CDR2 FQGTGA. CDR3 size: 16 residues. This CDR3 is CASSSIAGGQGDTQYF. As DNA, the CDR3 is TGTGCCAGCAGCTCAATAGCGGGGGGGCAGGGAGATACGCAGTATTTT. The complete variable domain, with remaining parts taken from reference TRBV7-3 and TRBJ2-3, reads GAGVSQTPSNKVTEKGKYVELRCDPISGHTALYWYRQSLGQGPEFLIYFQGTGAADDSGLPNDRFFAVRPEGSVSTLKIQRTERGDSAVYLCASSSIAGGQGDTQYFGPGTRLTVL.

The chain joins TRBV7-9 to TRBJ1-4; the match to TRBD1 covers 7 bases. Trimming took 3 bases from V and 6 from J; bases not matched to a gene: 10. Germline values: CDR1 SEHNR, CDR2 FQNEAQ (reference sequence). This CDR3 contains 16 residues. CDR3 in amino acids: CASSFGATGLDEKLFF. The CDR3 DNA reads as TGTGCCAGCAGCTTCGGGGCGACAGGGTTGGATGAAAAACTGTTTTTT.

V gene TRBV7-9 combines with J gene TRBJ1-2, with 7 bases that match TRBD1. The CDR3 sequence is 15 residues long. V was clipped by 3 bases and J by 3 bases; unmatched bases: 7. Per the germline V gene, CDR1 is SEHNR and CDR2 is FQNEAQ (reference sequence). This chain's CDR3 is CASSLGQTSYYGYTF. CDR3 nucleotides: TGTGCCAGCAGCTTGGGACAGACCTCTTACTATGGCTACACCTTC.

The V call is TRBV6-1, the J call TRBJ1-5; D is possibly TRBD1 (6 bases). V lost 6 bases and J lost 6, with 12 bases in between. This CDR3 spans 13 amino acids. The germline V gene encodes CDR1 MNHNS and CDR2 SASEGT. In DNA form, the CDR3 reads TGTGCCAGCAGGCTAAGGGGGGTTCAGCCCCAGCATTTT. It yields the protein CASRLRGVQPQHF.

The rearrangement joins TRBV7-9 to TRBJ1-4; 9 bases are a match to TRBD1. Looked up from germline, CDR1 is SEHNR and CDR2 is FQNEAQ (reference sequence). Trimming removed 5 bases from V and 8 bases from J; junction bases left unmatched: 6. The CDR3 length is 14 residues. The DNA for the CDR3 is TGTGCCAGCAGCCCACAGGGGGCGAGGGAAAAACTGTTTTTT. Its translation: CASSPQGAREKLFF.

The J gene is TRBJ1-2, the V gene TRBV30; TRBD1 matches at 7 bases. CDR3 length equals 13 residues. The junction had 6 bases not matched to a gene; V was cut back by 4 bases and J by 4 bases. Germline V gene sequence: CDR1 GTSNPN, CDR2 SVGIG (reference sequence). Written as DNA, the CDR3 is TGTGCCTGGACCCCGGGACAGTCCTATGGCTACACCTTC. Amino acid sequence: CAWTPGQSYGYTF.

The chain combines TRBV7-9 with TRBJ1-2; D ambiguous. V was clipped by 2 bases and J by 4 bases, with 11 bases between them. The CDR3 sequence is 14 residues long. In germline, CDR1 is SEHNR, CDR2 FQNEAQ (reference sequence). The CDR3 coding sequence is TGTGCCAGCAGCTTAAGTCGTTTAGGCTATGGCTACACCTTC. It translates to CASSLSRLGYGYTF.

The genes are TRBV5-4 and TRBJ1-6; no clear D. The length of the CDR3 is 15 residues. Trimming took 7 bases from V and 5 from J, leaving 16 bases between them. From germline, CDR1 is SGHNT and CDR2 YYREEE (reference sequence). The CDR3 reads CASSSSGLNNSPLHF. The CDR3 DNA sequence: TGTGCCAGCTCCTCCTCCGGGCTAAATAATTCACCCCTCCACTTT. The entire variable domain, with the rest obtained from reference TRBV5-4 and TRBJ1-6, is as follows: ETGVTQSPTHLIKTRGQQVTLRCSSQSGHNTVSWYQQALGQGPQFIFQYYREEENGRGNFPPRFSGLQFPNYSSELNVNALELDDSALYLCASSSSGLNNSPLHFGNGTRLTVT.